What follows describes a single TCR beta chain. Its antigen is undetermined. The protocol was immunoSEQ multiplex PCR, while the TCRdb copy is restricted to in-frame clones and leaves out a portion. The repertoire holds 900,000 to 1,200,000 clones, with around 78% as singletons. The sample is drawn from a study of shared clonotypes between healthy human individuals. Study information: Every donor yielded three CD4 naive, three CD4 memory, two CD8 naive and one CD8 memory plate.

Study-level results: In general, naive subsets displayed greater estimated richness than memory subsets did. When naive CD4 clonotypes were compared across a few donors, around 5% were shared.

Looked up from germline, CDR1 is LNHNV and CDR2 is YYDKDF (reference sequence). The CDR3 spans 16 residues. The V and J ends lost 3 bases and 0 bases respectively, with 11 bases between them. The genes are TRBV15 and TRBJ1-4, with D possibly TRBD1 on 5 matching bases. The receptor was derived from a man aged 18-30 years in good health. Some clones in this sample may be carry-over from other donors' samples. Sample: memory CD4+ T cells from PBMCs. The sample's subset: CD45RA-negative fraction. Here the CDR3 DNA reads TGTGCCACCAGCAGGGGGTCAGGGTCAACTAATGAAAAACTGTTTTTT. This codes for CATSRGSGSTNEKLFF.